The TCR beta chain under discussion was sequenced for a study of lymphopenia after photon versus proton radiotherapy. Overall study findings and caveats: Relative stability marked proton patients; photon patients lost diversity and naive cells.

Sequenced by immunoSEQ multiplex PCR; TCRdb stores in-frame clones only, minus some. The sample lists about 70,000 clones, 85% to 95% occurring once. Note on this clone: Its cognate antigen is unknown.

Trimming stripped 0 bases from V and 6 bases from J, with 9 bases between. Germline V gives CDR1 KGHSH, CDR2 LQKENI. This CDR3 has 14 residues. Sequencing used peripheral blood, obtained from a patient treated with photon-based radiotherapy. The gene calls are TRBV18 and TRBJ2-1; D is undetermined. The clonotype comes from a woman in her 40s with cholangiocarcinoma. The CDR3 here is CASSPPSRVNEQFF. The CDR3 DNA reads as TGTGCCAGCTCACCACCCTCTCGGGTCAATGAGCAGTTCTTC.